The next 3 T cell receptor beta chains were all read from a single sample in a study of blood T cell repertoires in COVID-19. The protocol was immunoSEQ multiplex PCR, while the TCRdb copy is restricted to in-frame clones and leaves out a portion. Of some 280,000 clones listed, 75% to 90% were seen once; the top ten hold 2.5% to 3%. The sample consisted of peripheral blood. All receptors come from a woman in her twenties or thirties with active or convalescent COVID-19.

This clone was counted a single time. The rearrangement links TRBV5-1 to TRBJ1-2; D gene uncertain. Germline values: CDR1 SGHRS, CDR2 YFSETQ. V was clipped by 0 bases and J by 0 bases, with 12 bases between them. This CDR3 comprises 16 residues. This CDR3 reads CASSLGSGSANYGYTF. The CDR3 bases are TGCGCCAGCAGCTTGGGCTCCGGGTCGGCTAACTATGGCTACACCTTC.

The chain uses TRBV14 and TRBJ1-6, with TRBD1 matching 8 bases. Trimming took 0 bases from V and 4 from J; bases not matched to a gene: 8. The germline CDR1 and CDR2 sequences are SGHDN and FVKESK. This CDR3 has 18 residues. The CDR3 here is CASSQDPRDRFYNSPLHF. CDR3 nucleotide sequence: TGTGCCAGCAGCCAAGATCCCCGGGACAGGTTTTATAATTCACCCCTCCACTTT.

V gene TRBV27 combines with J gene TRBJ2-1; TRBD2 aligns across 10 bases. This CDR3 region has 17 residues. CDR1 and CDR2 (germline): MNHEY, SMNVEV (reference sequence). Trimming removed 5 bases from V and 6 bases from J; junction bases left unmatched: 13. The chain's CDR3 is CASSRGSGGAVSNEQFF. CDR3 coding DNA: TGTGCCAGCAGTCGGGGGAGCGGGGGGGCCGTTAGCAATGAGCAGTTCTTC.